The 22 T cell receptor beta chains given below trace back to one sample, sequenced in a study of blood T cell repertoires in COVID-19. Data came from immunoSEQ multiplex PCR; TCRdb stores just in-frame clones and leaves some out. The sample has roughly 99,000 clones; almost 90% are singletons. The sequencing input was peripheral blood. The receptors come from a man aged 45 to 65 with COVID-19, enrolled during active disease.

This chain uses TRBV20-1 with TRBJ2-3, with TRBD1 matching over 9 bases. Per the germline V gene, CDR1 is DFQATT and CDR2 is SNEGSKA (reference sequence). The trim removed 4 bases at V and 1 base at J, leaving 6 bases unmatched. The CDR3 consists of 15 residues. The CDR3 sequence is CSAIDRGSGTDTQYF. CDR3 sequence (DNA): TGCAGTGCTATTGACAGGGGGTCGGGCACAGATACGCAGTATTTT.

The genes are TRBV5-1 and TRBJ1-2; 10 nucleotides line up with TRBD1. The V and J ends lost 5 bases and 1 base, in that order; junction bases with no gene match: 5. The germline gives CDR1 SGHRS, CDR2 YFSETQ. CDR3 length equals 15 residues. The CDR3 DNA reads TGCGCCAGCAGGAATCGGGACAGGGGTAACTATGGCTACACCTTC. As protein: CASRNRDRGNYGYTF.

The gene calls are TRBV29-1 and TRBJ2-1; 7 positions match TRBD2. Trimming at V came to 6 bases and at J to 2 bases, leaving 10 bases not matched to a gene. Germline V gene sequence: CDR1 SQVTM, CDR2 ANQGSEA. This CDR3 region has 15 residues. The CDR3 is CSVPEPGRAYNEQFF. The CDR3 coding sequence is TGCAGCGTCCCTGAACCAGGGAGGGCCTACAATGAGCAGTTCTTC.

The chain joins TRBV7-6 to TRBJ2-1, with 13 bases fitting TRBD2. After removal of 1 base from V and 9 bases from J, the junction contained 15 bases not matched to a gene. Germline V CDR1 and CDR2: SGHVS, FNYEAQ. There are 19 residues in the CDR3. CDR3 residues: CASSLVSSGLAGHRAEQFF. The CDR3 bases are TGTGCCAGCAGCTTAGTGTCCTCGGGACTAGCGGGGCATCGTGCTGAGCAGTTCTTC.

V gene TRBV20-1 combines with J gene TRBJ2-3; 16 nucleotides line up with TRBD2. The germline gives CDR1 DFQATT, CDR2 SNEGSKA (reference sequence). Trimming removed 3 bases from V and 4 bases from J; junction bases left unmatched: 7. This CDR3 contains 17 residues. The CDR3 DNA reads TGCAGTGCTAGTGGCGGGACTAGCGGGGGGGCCCCAGATACGCAGTATTTT. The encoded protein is CSASGGTSGGAPDTQYF.

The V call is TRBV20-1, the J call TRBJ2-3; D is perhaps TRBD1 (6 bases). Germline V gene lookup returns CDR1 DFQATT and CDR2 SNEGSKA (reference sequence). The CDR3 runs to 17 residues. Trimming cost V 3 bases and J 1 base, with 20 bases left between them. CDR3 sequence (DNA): TGCAGTGCTAGTCACTTTGTCAGGGGAATCGGCACAGATACGCAGTATTTT. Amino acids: CSASHFVRGIGTDTQYF.

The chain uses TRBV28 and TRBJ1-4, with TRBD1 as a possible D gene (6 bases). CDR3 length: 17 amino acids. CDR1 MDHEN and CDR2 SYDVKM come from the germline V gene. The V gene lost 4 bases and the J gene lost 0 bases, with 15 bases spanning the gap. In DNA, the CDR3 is TGTGCCAGCAGTTCAATCAGGACAGTGGCAACTAATGAAAAACTGTTTTTT. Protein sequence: CASSSIRTVATNEKLFF.

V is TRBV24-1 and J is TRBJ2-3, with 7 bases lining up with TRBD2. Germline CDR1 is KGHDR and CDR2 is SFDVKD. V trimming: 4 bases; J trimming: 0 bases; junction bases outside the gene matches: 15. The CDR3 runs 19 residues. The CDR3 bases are TGTGCCACCAGTGACCCCGGGCCCCAGGAGCGGGGAAGCACAGATACGCAGTATTTT. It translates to CATSDPGPQERGSTDTQYF.

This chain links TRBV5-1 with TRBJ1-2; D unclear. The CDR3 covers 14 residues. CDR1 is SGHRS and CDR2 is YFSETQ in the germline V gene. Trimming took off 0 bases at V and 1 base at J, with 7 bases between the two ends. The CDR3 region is CASSLDRVNYGYTF. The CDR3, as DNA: TGCGCCAGCAGCTTGGACAGAGTTAACTATGGCTACACCTTC.

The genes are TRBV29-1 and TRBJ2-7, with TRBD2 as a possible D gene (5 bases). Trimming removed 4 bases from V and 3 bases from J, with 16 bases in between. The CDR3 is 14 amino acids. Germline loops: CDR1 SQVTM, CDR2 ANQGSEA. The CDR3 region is CSVGPRAGGYEQYF. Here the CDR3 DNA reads TGCAGCGTTGGCCCCCGGGCAGGAGGCTACGAGCAGTACTTC.

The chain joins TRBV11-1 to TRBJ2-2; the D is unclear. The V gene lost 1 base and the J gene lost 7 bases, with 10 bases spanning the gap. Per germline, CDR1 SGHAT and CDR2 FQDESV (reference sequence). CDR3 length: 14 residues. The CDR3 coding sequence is TGTGCCAGCAGCTTAGGACTGGTTGACGGGGAGCTGTTTTTT. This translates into CASSLGLVDGELFF.

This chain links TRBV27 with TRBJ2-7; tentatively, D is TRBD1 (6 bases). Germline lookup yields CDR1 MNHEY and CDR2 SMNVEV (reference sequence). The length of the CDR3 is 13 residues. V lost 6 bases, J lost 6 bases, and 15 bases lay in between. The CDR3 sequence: CASSRTGKGEQYF. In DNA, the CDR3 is TGTGCCAGCAGCAGAACAGGGAAGGGCGAGCAGTACTTC.

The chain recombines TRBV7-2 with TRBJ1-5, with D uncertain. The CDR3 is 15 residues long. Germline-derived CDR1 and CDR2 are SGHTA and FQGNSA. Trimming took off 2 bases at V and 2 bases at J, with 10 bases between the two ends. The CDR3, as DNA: TGTGCCAGCAGCTTATACTTCCTTGGCAATCAGCCCCAGCATTTT. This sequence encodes CASSLYFLGNQPQHF.

CDR3 protein: CASSLDRSSGNTIYF. The CDR3 region has the DNA TGTGCCAGCAGTCTTGACAGGAGCTCTGGAAACACCATATATTTT. The gene calls are TRBV7-8 and TRBJ1-3, with D possibly TRBD1 on 6 matching bases. Trimming took 6 bases from V and 0 from J, leaving 12 bases between them. The CDR3 extends over 15 amino acids. CDR1 and CDR2 from the germline V gene are SGHVS and FQNEAQ.

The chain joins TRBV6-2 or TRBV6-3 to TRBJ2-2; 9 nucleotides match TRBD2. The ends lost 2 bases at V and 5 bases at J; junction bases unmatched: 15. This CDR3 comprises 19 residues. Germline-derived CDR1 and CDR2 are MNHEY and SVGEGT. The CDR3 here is CASSYPSPRAGGRTGELFF. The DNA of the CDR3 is TGTGCCAGCAGTTACCCATCCCCCCGAGCGGGGGGTAGGACCGGGGAGCTGTTTTTT.

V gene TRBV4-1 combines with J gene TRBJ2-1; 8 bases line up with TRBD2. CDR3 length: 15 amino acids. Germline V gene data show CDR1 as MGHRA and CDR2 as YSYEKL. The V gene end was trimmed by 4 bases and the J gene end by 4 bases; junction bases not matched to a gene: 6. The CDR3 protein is CASSPRLAGYNEQFF. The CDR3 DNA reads TGCGCCAGCAGCCCCCGATTAGCGGGGTACAATGAGCAGTTCTTC.

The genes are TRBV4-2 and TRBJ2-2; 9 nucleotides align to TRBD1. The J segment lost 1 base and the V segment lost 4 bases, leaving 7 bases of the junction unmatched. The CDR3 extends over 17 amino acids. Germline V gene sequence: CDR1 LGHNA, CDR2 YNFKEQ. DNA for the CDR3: TGTGCCAGCAGCCTAGACTCGGGACAGGGGAACACCGGGGAGCTGTTTTTT. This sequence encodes CASSLDSGQGNTGELFF.

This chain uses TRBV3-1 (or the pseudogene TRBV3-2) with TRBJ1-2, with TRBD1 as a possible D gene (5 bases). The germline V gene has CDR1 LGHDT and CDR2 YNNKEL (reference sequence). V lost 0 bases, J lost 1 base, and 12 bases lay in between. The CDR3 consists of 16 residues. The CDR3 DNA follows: TGTGCCAGCAGCCAAGAACCTACAGGTTATAACTATGGCTACACCTTC. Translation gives CASSQEPTGYNYGYTF.

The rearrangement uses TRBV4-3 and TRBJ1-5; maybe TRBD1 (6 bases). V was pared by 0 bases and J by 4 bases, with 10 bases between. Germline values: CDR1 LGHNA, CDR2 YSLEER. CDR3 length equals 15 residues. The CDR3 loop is CASSQDSQGNQPQHF. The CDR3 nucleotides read TGCGCCAGCAGCCAAGACTCGCAGGGGAATCAGCCCCAGCATTTT.

The CDR3 here is CAIGTGGSNQPQHF. The CDR3 bases are TGTGCCATCGGGACAGGGGGTAGCAATCAGCCCCAGCATTTT. The chain employs TRBV19 and TRBJ1-5, with TRBD1 matching 11 bases. Per the germline V gene, CDR1 is LNHDA and CDR2 is SQIVND (reference sequence). V lost 10 bases and J lost 0; bases outside the gene matches: 2. CDR3 length: 14 amino acids.

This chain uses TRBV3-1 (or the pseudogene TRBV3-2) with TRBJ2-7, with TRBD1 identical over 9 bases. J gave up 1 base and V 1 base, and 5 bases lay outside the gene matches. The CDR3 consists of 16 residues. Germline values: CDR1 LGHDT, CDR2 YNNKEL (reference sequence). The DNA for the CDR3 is TGTGCCAGCAGCCAAGGACCGGGACAGGGATCCTACGAGCAGTACTTC. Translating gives CASSQGPGQGSYEQYF.

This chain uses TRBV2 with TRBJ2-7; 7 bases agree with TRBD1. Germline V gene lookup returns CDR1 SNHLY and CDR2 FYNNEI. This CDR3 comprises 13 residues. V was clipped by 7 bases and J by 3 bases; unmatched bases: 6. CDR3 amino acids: CASTGTDNYEQYF. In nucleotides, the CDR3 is TGTGCCAGCACGGGGACAGACAACTACGAGCAGTACTTC.